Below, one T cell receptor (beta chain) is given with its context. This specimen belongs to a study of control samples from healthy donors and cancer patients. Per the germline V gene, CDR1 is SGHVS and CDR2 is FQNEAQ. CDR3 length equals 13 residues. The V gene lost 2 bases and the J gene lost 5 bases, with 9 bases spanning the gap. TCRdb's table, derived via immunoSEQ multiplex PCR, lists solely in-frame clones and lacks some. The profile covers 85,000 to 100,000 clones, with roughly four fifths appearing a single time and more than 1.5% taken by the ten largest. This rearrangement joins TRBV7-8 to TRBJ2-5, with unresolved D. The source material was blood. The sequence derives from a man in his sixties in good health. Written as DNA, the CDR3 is TGTGCCAGCAGCTTAATCAATCGGGAGACCCAGTACTTC. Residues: CASSLINRETQYF. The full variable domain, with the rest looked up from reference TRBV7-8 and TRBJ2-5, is GAGVSQSPRYKVAKRGQDVALRCDPISGHVSLFWYQQALGQGPEFLTYFQNEAQLDKSGLPSDRFFAERPEGSVSTLKIQRTQQEDSAVYLCASSLINRETQYFGPGTRLLVL.